This T cell receptor beta chain was captured in a study of T cell responses to AZD1222 COVID-19 vaccine. TCRdb's copy holds only in-frame clones and misses some; the assay was immunoSEQ multiplex PCR. The table lists 80,000 to 100,000 clones, 70% to 90% of them singletons. Germline V CDR1 and CDR2: LGHDT, YNNKEL (reference sequence). V dropped 1 base and J dropped 2 bases, with 8 bases sitting between them. This CDR3 has 14 residues. The chain uses TRBV3-1 (or the pseudogene TRBV3-2) and TRBJ1-2; D not certain. Sequenced material: peripheral blood, taken 28 days after the second AZD1222 dose. This receptor was identified in an adult who received the AZD1222 COVID-19 vaccine. CDR3 region: CASSQAEGNYGYTF. The CDR3 DNA follows: TGTGCCAGCAGCCAAGCGGAGGGAAACTATGGCTACACCTTC.